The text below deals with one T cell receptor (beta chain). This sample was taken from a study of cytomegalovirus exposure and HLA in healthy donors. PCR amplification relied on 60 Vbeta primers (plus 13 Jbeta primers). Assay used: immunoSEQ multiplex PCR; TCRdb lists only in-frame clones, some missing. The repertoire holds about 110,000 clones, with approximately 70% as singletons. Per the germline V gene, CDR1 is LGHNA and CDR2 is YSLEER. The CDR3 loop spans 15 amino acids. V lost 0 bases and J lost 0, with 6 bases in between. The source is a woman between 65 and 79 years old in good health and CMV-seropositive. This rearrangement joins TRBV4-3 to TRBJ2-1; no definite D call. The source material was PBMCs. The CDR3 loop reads CASSQEGSSYNEQFF. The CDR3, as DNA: TGCGCCAGCAGCCAAGAGGGCAGCTCCTACAATGAGCAGTTCTTC.